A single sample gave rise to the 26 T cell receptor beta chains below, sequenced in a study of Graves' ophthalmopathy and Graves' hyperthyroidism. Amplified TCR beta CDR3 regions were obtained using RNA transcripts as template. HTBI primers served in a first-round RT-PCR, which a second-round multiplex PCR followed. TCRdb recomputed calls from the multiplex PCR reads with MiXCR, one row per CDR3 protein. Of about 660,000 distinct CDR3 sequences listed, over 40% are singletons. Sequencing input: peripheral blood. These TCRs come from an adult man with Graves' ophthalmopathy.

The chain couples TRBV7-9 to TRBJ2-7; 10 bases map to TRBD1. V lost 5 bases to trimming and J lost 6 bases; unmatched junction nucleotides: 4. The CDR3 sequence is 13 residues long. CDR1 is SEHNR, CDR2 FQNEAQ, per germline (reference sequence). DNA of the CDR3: TGTGCCAGCAGCGCGACAGGGGGCAGCGAGCAGTACTTC. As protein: CASSATGGSEQYF.

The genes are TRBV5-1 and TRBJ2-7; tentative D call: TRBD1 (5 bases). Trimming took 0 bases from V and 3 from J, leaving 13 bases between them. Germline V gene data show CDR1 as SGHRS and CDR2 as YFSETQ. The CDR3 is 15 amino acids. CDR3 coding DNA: TGCGCCAGCAGCTTGGCGCCGGACAACTACTACGAGCAGTACTTC. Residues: CASSLAPDNYYEQYF.

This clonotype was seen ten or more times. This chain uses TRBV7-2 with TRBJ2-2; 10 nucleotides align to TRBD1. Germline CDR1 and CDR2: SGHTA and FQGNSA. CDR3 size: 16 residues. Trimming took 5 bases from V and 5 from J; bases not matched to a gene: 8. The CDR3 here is CASSNRQGASTGELFF. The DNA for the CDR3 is TGTGCCAGCAGCAATCGACAGGGGGCATCGACCGGGGAGCTGTTTTTT.

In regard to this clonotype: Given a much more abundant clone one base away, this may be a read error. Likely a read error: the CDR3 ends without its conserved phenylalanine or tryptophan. In DNA, the CDR3 is TGTGCCAGCAGCTTATTCCAGGGGGCGCATGGCTACACCCTC. Encoded protein: CASSLFQGAHGYTL. The chain carries TRBV7-2 and TRBJ1-2; 8 nucleotides agree with TRBD1. Germline V gene sequence: CDR1 SGHTA, CDR2 FQGNSA. CDR3 length: 14 amino acids. J was trimmed by 6 bases and V by 2 bases; bases with no gene match: 5.

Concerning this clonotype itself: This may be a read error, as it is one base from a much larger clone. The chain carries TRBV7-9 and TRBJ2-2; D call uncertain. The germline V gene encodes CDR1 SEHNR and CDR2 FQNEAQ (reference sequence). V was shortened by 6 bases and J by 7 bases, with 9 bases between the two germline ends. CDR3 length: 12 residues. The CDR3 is CASRSVHGELFF. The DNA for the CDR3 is TGTGCCAGCAGGTCTGTTCACGGGGAGCTGTTTTTT. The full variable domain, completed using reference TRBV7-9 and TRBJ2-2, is DTGVSQNPRHKITKRGQNVTFRCDPISEHNRLYWYRQTLGQGPEFLTYFQNEAQLEKSRLLSDRFSAERPKGSFSTLEIQRTEQGDSAMYLCASRSVHGELFFGEGSRLTVL.

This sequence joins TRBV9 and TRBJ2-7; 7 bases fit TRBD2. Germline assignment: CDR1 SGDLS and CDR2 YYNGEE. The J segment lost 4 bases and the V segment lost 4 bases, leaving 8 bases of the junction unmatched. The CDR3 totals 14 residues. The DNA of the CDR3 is TGTGCCAGCAGCTCAAGCGGGGTTTCATACGAGCAGTACGTC. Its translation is CASSSSGVSYEQYV.

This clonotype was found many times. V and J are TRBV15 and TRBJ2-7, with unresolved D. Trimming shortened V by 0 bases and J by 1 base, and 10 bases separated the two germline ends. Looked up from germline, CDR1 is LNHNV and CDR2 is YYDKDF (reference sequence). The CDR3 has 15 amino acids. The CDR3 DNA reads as TGTGCCACCAGCAGAGATTACGGAGAGTCCTACGAGCAGTACTTC. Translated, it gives CATSRDYGESYEQYF.

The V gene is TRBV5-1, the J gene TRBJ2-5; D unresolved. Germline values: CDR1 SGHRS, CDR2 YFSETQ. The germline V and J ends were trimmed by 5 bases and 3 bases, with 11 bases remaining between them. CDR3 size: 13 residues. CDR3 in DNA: TGCGCCAGCAGATTAGTCGAGGAAGAGACCCAGTACTTC. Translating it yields CASRLVEEETQYF.

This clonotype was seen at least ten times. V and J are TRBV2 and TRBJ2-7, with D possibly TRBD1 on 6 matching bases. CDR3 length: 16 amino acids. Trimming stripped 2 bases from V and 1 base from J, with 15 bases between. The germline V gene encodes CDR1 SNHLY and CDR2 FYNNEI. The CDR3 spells CASSESADRGSYEQYF. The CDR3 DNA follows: TGTGCCAGCAGTGAAAGTGCGGACAGAGGATCCTACGAGCAGTACTTC.

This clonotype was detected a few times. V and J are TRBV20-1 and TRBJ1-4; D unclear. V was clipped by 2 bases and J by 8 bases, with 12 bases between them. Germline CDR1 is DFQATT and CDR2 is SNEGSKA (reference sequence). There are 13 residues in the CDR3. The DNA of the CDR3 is TGCAGTGCTAGACTCACGGGGAGAGAAAAACTGTTTTTT. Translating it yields CSARLTGREKLFF.

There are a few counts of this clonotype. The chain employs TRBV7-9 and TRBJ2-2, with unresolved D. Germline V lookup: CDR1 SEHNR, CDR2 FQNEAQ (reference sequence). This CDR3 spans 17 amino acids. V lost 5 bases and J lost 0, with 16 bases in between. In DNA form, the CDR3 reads TGTGCCAGCAGCCTATCCCCTTGGATAGCGAACACCGGGGAGCTGTTTTTT. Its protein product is CASSLSPWIANTGELFF.

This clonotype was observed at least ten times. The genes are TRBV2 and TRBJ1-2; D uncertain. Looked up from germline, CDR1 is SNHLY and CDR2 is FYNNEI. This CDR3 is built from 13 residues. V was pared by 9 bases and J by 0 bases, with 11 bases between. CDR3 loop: CASEAHPNYGYTF. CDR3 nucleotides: TGTGCCAGTGAGGCCCATCCTAACTATGGCTACACCTTC.

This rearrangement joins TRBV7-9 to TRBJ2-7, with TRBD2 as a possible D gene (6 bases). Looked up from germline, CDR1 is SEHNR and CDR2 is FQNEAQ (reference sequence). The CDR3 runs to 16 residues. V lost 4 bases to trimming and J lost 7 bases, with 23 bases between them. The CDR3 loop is CASSSRTGTALWEQYF. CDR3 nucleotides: TGTGCCAGCAGCTCCCGGACCGGGACTGCGTTATGGGAGCAGTACTTC.

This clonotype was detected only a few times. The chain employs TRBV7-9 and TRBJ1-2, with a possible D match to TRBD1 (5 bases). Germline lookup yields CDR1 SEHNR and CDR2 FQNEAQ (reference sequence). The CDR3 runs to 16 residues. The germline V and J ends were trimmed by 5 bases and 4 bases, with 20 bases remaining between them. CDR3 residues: CASSQTGAPGFYGYTF. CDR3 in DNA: TGTGCCAGCAGCCAAACCGGGGCTCCTGGGTTCTATGGCTACACCTTC. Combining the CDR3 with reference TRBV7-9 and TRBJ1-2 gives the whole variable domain DTGVSQNPRHKITKRGQNVTFRCDPISEHNRLYWYRQTLGQGPEFLTYFQNEAQLEKSRLLSDRFSAERPKGSFSTLEIQRTEQGDSAMYLCASSQTGAPGFYGYTFGSGTRLTVV.

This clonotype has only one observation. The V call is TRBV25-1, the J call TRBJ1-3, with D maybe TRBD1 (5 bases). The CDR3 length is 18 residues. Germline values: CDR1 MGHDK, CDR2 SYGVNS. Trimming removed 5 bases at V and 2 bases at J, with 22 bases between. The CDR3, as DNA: TGTGCCAGCAGTTACTTGGGTTTGCAGGGCGGCCCTGGAAACACCATATATTTT. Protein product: CASSYLGLQGGPGNTIYF.

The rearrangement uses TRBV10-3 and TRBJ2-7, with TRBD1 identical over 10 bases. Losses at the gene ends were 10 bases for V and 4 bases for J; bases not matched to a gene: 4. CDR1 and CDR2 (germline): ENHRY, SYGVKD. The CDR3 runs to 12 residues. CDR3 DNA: TGTGCCACAGGACAGGGGGGATACGAGCAGTACTTC. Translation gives CATGQGGYEQYF.

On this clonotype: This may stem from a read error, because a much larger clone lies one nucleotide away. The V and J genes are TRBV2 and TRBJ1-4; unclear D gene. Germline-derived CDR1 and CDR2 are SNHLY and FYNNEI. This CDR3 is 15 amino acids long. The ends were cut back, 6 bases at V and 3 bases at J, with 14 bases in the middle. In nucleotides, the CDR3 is TGTGCCAGCAGGGACTACATTGCATCTAATGAAAAACTGTTTTTT. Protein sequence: CASRDYIASNEKLFF. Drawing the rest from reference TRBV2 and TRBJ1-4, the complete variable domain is EPEVTQTPSHQVTQMGQEVILRCVPISNHLYFYWYRQILGQKVEFLVSFYNNEISEKSEIFDDQFSVERPDGSNFTLKIRSTKLEDSAMYFCASRDYIASNEKLFFGSGTQLSVL.

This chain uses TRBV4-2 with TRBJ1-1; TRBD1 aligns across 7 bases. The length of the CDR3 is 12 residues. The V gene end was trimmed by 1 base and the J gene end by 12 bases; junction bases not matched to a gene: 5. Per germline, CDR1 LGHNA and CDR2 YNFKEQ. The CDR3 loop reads CASSQGQGVTFF. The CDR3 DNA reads TGTGCCAGCAGCCAAGGACAGGGAGTTACTTTCTTT.

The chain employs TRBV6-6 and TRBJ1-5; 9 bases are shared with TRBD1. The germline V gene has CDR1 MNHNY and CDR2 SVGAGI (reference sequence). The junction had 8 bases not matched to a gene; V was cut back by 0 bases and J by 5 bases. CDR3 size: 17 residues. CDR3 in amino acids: CASSYSRWDREDQPQHF. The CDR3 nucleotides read TGTGCCAGCAGTTACTCGAGATGGGACAGGGAGGATCAGCCCCAGCATTTT.

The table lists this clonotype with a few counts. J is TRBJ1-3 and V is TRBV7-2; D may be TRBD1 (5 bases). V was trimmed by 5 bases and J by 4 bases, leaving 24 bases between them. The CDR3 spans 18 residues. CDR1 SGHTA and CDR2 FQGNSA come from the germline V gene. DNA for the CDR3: TGTGCCAGCAGCATACGCCCGGCGAGACAGAAAACCGGAAACACCATATATTTT. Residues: CASSIRPARQKTGNTIYF. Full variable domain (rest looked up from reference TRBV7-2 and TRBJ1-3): GAGVSQSPSNKVTEKGKDVELRCDPISGHTALYWYRQSLGQGLEFLIYFQGNSAPDKSGLPSDRFSAERTGGSVSTLTIQRTQQEDSAVYLCASSIRPARQKTGNTIYFGEGSWLTVV.

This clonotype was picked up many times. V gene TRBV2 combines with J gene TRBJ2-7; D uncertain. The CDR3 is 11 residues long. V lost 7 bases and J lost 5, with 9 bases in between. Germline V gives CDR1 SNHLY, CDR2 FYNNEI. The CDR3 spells CASTESDEQYF. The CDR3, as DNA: TGTGCCAGCACCGAGTCGGACGAGCAGTACTTC.

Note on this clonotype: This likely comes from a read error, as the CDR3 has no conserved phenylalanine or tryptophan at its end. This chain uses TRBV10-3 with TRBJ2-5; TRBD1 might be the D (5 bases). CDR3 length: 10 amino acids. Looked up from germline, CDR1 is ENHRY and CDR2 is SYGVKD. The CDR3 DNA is TGTGCCAGCAGTGACAGCACCCAGTACTCC. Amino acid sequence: CASSDSTQYS.

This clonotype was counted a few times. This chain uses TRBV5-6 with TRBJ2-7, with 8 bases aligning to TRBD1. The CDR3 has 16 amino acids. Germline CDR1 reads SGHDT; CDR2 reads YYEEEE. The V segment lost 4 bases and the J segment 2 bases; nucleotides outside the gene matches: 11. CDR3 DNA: TGTGCCAGCAGCCACCTATCAGGGGGCTGGGCCTACGAGCAGTACTTC. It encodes CASSHLSGGWAYEQYF. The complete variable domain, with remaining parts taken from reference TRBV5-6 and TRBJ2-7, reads DAGVTQSPTHLIKTRGQQVTLRCSPKSGHDTVSWYQQALGQGPQFIFQYYEEEERQRGNFPDRFSGHQFPNYSSELNVNALLLGDSALYLCASSHLSGGWAYEQYFGPGTRLTVT.

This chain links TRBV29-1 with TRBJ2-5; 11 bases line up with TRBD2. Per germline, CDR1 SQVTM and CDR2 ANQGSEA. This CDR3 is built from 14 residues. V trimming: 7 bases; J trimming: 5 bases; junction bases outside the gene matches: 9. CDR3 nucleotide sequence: TGCAGCGGGGAGACTAGCGGGACTTTGGAGACCCAGTACTTC. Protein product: CSGETSGTLETQYF.

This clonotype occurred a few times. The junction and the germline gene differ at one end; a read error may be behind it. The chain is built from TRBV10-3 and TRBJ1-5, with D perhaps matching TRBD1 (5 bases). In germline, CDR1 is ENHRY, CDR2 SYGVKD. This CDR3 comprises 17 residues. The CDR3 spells CASSNPTGTVRGQPQHF. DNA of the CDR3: TGTGCCAGCAGTAATCCGACCGGGACGGTGAGGGGTCAGCCCCAGCATTTT.

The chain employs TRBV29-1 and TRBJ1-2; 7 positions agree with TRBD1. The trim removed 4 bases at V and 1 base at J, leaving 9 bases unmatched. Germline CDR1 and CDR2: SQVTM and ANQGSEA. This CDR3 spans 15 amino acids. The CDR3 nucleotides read TGCAGCGTTGCGGTACAGGGGTCGGGTAACTATGGCTACACCTTC. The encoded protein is CSVAVQGSGNYGYTF.